The 26 T cell receptor beta chains below come from one sample, sequenced in a study of Ad26.COV2.S vaccination and SARS-CoV-2 variants (dated by TCRdb to about 2021). Library method: the immunoSEQ multiplex PCR assay. TCRdb took this table from immuneACCESS and kept in-frame rearrangements with V and J called. Such tables lack part of the clones; where checked against another copy, unresolved V genes explain under half of the gap, and the rest is unexplained. For this sample there are about 350,000 clones; about 91% appear just once. The top ten clones comprise 3% to 4% of the sample. The time point label on this specimen signifies: individuals recovered from natural SARS-CoV-2 infection. The material sequenced was peripheral blood, taken after recovery from COVID-19. The receptors were sampled from a human donor who had recovered from COVID-19.

The chain links TRBV5-4 to TRBJ1-3; D uncertain. This CDR3 region has 12 residues. Germline values: CDR1 SGHNT, CDR2 YYREEE (reference sequence). The germline V and J ends were trimmed by 0 bases and 4 bases, with 2 bases remaining between them. In nucleotides, the CDR3 is TGTGCCAGCAGCTTGGGAGGAAACACCATATATTTT. This translates into CASSLGGNTIYF.

The CDR3 DNA sequence: TGTGCCAGCAGCCTGAACACTGAAGCTTTCTTT. It is translated as CASSLNTEAFF. The rearrangement joins TRBV4-2 to TRBJ1-1, with unresolved D. V was clipped by 4 bases and J by 0 bases, with 0 bases between them. CDR3 size: 11 residues. Germline CDR1 LGHNA, CDR2 YNFKEQ.

Only a few counts were recorded for this clone. This chain joins TRBV7-8 and TRBJ1-6; D remains ambiguous. This CDR3 is 12 amino acids long. The V gene's germline CDR1 is SGHVS and CDR2 FQNEAQ. The V and J ends lost 5 bases and 8 bases respectively, with 7 bases between them. For the CDR3, the DNA is TGTGCCAGCAGCCCGACGGATTCACCCCTCCACTTT. Translating gives CASSPTDSPLHF.

The J gene is TRBJ2-5, the V gene TRBV29-1; perhaps TRBD2 as D (6 bases). V lost 0 bases to trimming and J lost 1 base, with 12 bases between them. Germline CDR1 and CDR2: SQVTM and ANQGSEA. The CDR3 extends over 15 amino acids. The CDR3 is CSVEDPGGTQETQYF. CDR3 nucleotide sequence: TGCAGCGTTGAAGACCCCGGCGGGACCCAAGAGACCCAGTACTTC.

The rearrangement links TRBV6-5 to TRBJ1-3, with TRBD1 matching 9 bases. V lost 9 bases, J lost 3 bases, and 9 bases stayed unmatched. CDR1 and CDR2 (germline): MNHEY, SVGAGI. The CDR3 length is 15 residues. The DNA of the CDR3 is TGTGCCAGTCAAAAGGGACAGGGAGTTGGAAACACCATATATTTT. Protein sequence: CASQKGQGVGNTIYF.

The chain couples TRBV6-5 to TRBJ2-7; possibly TRBD1 or TRBD2 for D (6 bases each). The germline V and J ends were trimmed by 7 bases and 4 bases, with 20 bases remaining between them. CDR1 and CDR2 from the germline V gene are MNHEY and SVGAGI. The CDR3 is 15 amino acids. CDR3 loop: CASTPSSGARYEQYF. The CDR3 nucleotides are TGTGCCAGCACCCCCTCGTCGGGGGCGCGGTACGAGCAGTACTTC.

The J gene is TRBJ2-1, the V gene TRBV19; TRBD1 or TRBD2 may be the D gene (7 bases each). Germline CDR1 reads LNHDA; CDR2 reads SQIVND (reference sequence). Trimming pared 5 bases from V and 6 bases from J, leaving 20 bases between. This CDR3 is 16 amino acids long. The CDR3 is CASSWQGEGGINEQFF. The CDR3 bases are TGTGCCAGTAGTTGGCAGGGGGAGGGAGGTATCAATGAGCAGTTCTTC.

The gene calls are TRBV6-1 and TRBJ1-2; 7 nucleotides match TRBD1. Germline CDR1 MNHNS, CDR2 SASEGT. J lost 7 bases, V lost 2 bases, and 10 bases had no gene match. The CDR3 is 15 residues long. The chain's CDR3 is CASSELTGAFGGYTF. The CDR3 nucleotides are TGTGCCAGCAGTGAACTTACAGGGGCGTTTGGTGGCTACACCTTC.

The chain is built from TRBV5-1 and TRBJ2-7, with TRBD2 matching 9 bases. The CDR3 extends over 15 amino acids. Germline V gene lookup returns CDR1 SGHRS and CDR2 YFSETQ. Trimming cost V 1 base and J 2 bases; bases outside gene matches: 4. This CDR3 reads CASSLRAGGTYEQYF. The CDR3, as DNA: TGCGCCAGCAGCTTGCGGGCGGGGGGGACCTACGAGCAGTACTTC.

The V and J genes are TRBV2 and TRBJ2-5; D remains unclear. This CDR3 contains 11 residues. The germline gives CDR1 SNHLY, CDR2 FYNNEI. With 8 bases removed from V and 1 base from J, the gap between germline ends came to 5 bases. CDR3 coding DNA: TGTGCCAGCGAAATCCAAGAGACCCAGTACTTC. Its protein is CASEIQETQYF.

The rearrangement joins TRBV2 to TRBJ1-1; tentatively, D is TRBD1 (5 bases). CDR1 is SNHLY and CDR2 is FYNNEI in the germline V gene. Deletions cut 3 bases from V and 0 bases from J, with 11 bases between. The length of the CDR3 is 15 residues. CDR3 sequence: CASSEDGALNTEAFF. CDR3 coding DNA: TGTGCCAGCAGTGAGGACGGGGCCCTGAACACTGAAGCTTTCTTT.

V and J are TRBV25-1 and TRBJ2-5, with TRBD1 matching 7 bases. Germline values: CDR1 MGHDK, CDR2 SYGVNS. V lost 1 base and J lost 5; bases outside the gene matches: 4. The CDR3 is made up of 14 amino acids. CDR3 DNA sequence: TGTGCCAGCAGTGAATTCGGCAGGGGGGAGACCCAGTACTTC. Amino acids: CASSEFGRGETQYF.

This chain links TRBV6-2 or TRBV6-3 with TRBJ2-1; TRBD2 is a possible D gene (7 bases). The CDR3 totals 16 residues. CDR1 and CDR2 (germline): MNHEY, SVGEGT. The V end lost 2 bases, the J end lost 4 bases, and 15 bases lay between the germline ends. The CDR3 nucleotides are TGTGCCAGCAGTTACGGGCGGGGGCCGCGATACAATGAGCAGTTCTTC. Translating gives CASSYGRGPRYNEQFF.

The DNA for the CDR3 is TGTGCCAGCAGCAACCTAGCGCCCAACTACACCTTC. Translated: CASSNLAPNYTF. The chain couples TRBV7-9 to TRBJ1-2; D is undetermined. V lost 5 bases, J lost 10 bases, and 14 bases lay in between. Germline CDR1 reads SEHNR; CDR2 reads FQNEAQ (reference sequence). The CDR3 spans 12 residues. Drawing the rest from reference TRBV7-9 and TRBJ1-2, the complete variable domain is DTGVSQNPRHKITKRGQNVTFRCDPISEHNRLYWYRQTLGQGPEFLTYFQNEAQLEKSRLLSDRFSAERPKGSFSTLEIQRTEQGDSAMYLCASSNLAPNYTFGSGTRLTVV.

The chain recombines TRBV6-5 with TRBJ1-1; perhaps TRBD1 as D (5 bases). Germline-derived CDR1 and CDR2 are MNHEY and SVGAGI. CDR3 length equals 16 residues. V was pared by 2 bases and J by 4 bases, with 17 bases between. The CDR3 here is CASSYRRVGAVTEAFF. CDR3 coding DNA: TGTGCCAGCAGTTACCGGAGGGTCGGGGCCGTCACTGAAGCTTTCTTT.

The CDR3 is CASSPGEGSITGYTF. DNA of the CDR3: TGTGCCAGCAGCCCCGGGGAGGGGTCGATTACCGGCTACACCTTC. The chain recombines TRBV7-9 with TRBJ1-2; D might be TRBD1 (5 bases). Trimming took off 5 bases at V and 8 bases at J, with 21 bases between the two ends. CDR1 is SEHNR and CDR2 is FQNEAQ in the germline V gene (reference sequence). CDR3 length equals 15 residues.

The chain carries TRBV11-2 and TRBJ2-3; D might be TRBD1 or TRBD2, each matching 5 bases. Germline values: CDR1 SGHAT, CDR2 FQNNGV. The ends were cut back, 5 bases at V and 6 bases at J, with 15 bases in the middle. The CDR3 length is 14 residues. CDR3 in DNA: TGTGCCAGCAGCAAGAGCACGGGGCCCGATACGCAGTATTTT. It translates to CASSKSTGPDTQYF.

Of note for this clone: Other DNA sequences in the same sample also yield this CDR3. The V gene is TRBV11-2, the J gene TRBJ2-7; a possible D gene is TRBD2 (6 bases). Trimming cost V 0 bases and J 3 bases, with 9 bases left between them. Germline-derived CDR1 and CDR2 are SGHAT and FQNNGV. This CDR3 contains 14 residues. The CDR3 is CASSLEGGSYEQYF. As DNA, the CDR3 is TGTGCCAGCAGCTTAGAGGGGGGTAGCTACGAGCAGTACTTC. Drawing the rest from reference TRBV11-2 and TRBJ2-7, the complete variable domain is EAGVAQSPRYKIIEKRQSVAFWCNPISGHATLYWYQQILGQGPKLLIQFQNNGVVDDSQLPKDRFSAERLKGVDSTLKIQPAKLEDSAVYLCASSLEGGSYEQYFGPGTRLTVT.

This chain joins TRBV6-5 and TRBJ1-2; 8 bases match TRBD1. The V gene's germline CDR1 is MNHEY and CDR2 SVGAGI. V lost 8 bases, J lost 6 bases, and 5 bases stayed unmatched. The CDR3 spans 12 residues. CDR3 DNA: TGTGCCAGCGGGGACAGGCTTAATGGCTACACCTTC. It is translated as CASGDRLNGYTF.

This clone was detected only a few times. The genes are TRBV5-8 and TRBJ2-3; 7 bases map to TRBD1. The CDR3 length is 16 residues. V dropped 2 bases and J dropped 6; count of bases not matched to a gene: 12. In germline, CDR1 is SGHTS, CDR2 YDEGEE. The DNA for the CDR3 is TGTGCCAGCAGCTTAATGACAGGGCTCGCACTGGATACGCAGTATTTT. Translating it yields CASSLMTGLALDTQYF.

In this sample, this clone turned up once. The chain carries TRBV5-1 and TRBJ1-2; D may be TRBD1 (6 bases). Trimming cost V 0 bases and J 8 bases, with 17 bases left between them. The germline V gene has CDR1 SGHRS and CDR2 YFSETQ. This CDR3 has 15 amino acids. The CDR3 nucleotides are TGCGCCAGCAGCTTGGTACCGGACAGTTCGGACGGCTACACCTTC. Translated, it gives CASSLVPDSSDGYTF.

The chain is built from TRBV6-5 and TRBJ2-7, with D perhaps given as TRBD1 or TRBD2 (6 bases each). Deletions cut 6 bases from V and 3 bases from J, with 15 bases between. Germline assignment: CDR1 MNHEY and CDR2 SVGAGI. The CDR3 loop spans 14 amino acids. CDR3 in amino acids: CASRGGLVNYEQYF. The DNA of the CDR3 is TGTGCCAGCAGGGGGGGCCTCGTTAACTACGAGCAGTACTTC.

This clone was counted at least ten times. The V call is TRBV27, the J call TRBJ1-6, with 10 bases lining up with TRBD1. Germline V gene sequence: CDR1 MNHEY, CDR2 SMNVEV (reference sequence). V dropped 5 bases and J dropped 10; count of bases not matched to a gene: 8. This CDR3 comprises 15 residues. The CDR3 region is CASSPRDRGSSPLHF. CDR3 coding DNA: TGTGCCAGCAGTCCCAGGGACAGGGGAAGCTCACCCCTCCACTTT.

This clone showed up just once. The V call is TRBV27, the J call TRBJ2-4; D tentatively fits TRBD1 or TRBD2 (5 bases each). Trimming took off 0 bases at V and 0 bases at J, with 12 bases between the two ends. Germline V gene sequence: CDR1 MNHEY, CDR2 SMNVEV (reference sequence). CDR3 length: 17 residues. CDR3 bases: TGTGCCAGCAGTTTATCGGAGAGGGGAATAGCCAAAAACATTCAGTACTTC. This sequence encodes CASSLSERGIAKNIQYF.

This chain uses TRBV6-1 with TRBJ1-5; 10 bases map to TRBD1. With V trimmed by 4 bases and J by 7 bases, 10 bases remained unmatched. Germline V lookup: CDR1 MNHNS, CDR2 SASEGT. There are 16 residues in the CDR3. The CDR3 loop is CASSALGTGVGQPQHF. The CDR3 DNA follows: TGTGCCAGCAGTGCCCTAGGGACAGGGGTTGGGCAGCCCCAGCATTTT.

This chain joins TRBV7-2 and TRBJ2-5; D not resolved. V lost 5 bases and J 1 base, leaving 8 bases between the germline ends. Germline CDR1 and CDR2: SGHTA and FQGNSA. CDR3 length equals 13 residues. The CDR3 loop reads CASSQDFQETQYF. The CDR3 nucleotides read TGTGCCAGCAGCCAAGACTTCCAAGAGACCCAGTACTTC.